The clone carrying this T cell receptor beta chain was observed a handful of times. Its matching antigen is unknown. The data originate from a study of beta chain features in type 1 diabetes. Whole-study results and caveats: PCR might preferentially amplify shorter templates, equally in patients and controls.

This CDR3 region has 15 residues. V dropped 2 bases and J dropped 6 bases, with 17 bases sitting between them. CDR1 and CDR2 from the germline V gene are SGHTA and FQGTGA. Every isolated RNA sample was fully reverse transcribed, so sequencing captured expressed TCRB transcripts. Some clones are missing from TCRdb's copy, which holds only in-frame ones; the method was immunoSEQ multiplex PCR. The sample includes under 300,000 clones, approximately 8.1% of them seen just once. Material: central memory CD4+ T cells from blood. J is TRBJ2-7 and V is TRBV7-3; TRBD1 is a possible D gene (5 bases). The receptor was isolated from a woman aged 18 to 35 in good health. The CDR3: CASSLRPIQGCEQYV. The CDR3 DNA follows: TGTGCCAGCAGCTTACGTCCGATCCAGGGATGCGAGCAGTACGTC.